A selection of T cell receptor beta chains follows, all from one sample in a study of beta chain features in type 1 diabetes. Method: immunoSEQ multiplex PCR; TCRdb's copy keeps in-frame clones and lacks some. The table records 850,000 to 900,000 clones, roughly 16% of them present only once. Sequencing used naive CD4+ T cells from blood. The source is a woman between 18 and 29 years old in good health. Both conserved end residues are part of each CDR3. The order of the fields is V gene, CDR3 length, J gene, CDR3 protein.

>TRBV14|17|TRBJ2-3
CASSQGGGHLYTDTQYF
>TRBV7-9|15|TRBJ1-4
CASSPRGVMGEKLFF
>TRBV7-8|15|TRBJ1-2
CASSFDRVLNYGYTF
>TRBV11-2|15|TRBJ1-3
CASSPPGTAGNTIYF
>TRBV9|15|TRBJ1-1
CASSGKGGFHTEAFF
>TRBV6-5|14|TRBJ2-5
CASSYQQGRETQYF
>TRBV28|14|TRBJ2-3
CASTDRGVTDTQYF
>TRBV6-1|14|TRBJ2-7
CASSVRLEFDEQYF
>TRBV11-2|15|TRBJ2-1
CASSPQNLRYNEQFF
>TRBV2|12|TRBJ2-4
CASYRAGNIQYF
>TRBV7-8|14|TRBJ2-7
CASSSTSGSYEQYF
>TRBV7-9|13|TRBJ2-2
CASSFGFTGELFF
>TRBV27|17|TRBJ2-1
CASSKVSGRGGRNEQFF